This T cell receptor (beta chain) was observed in a study of breast tumors, draining lymph nodes, adjacent tissues. Whole-study findings and limits: Tumor repertoires ranked between lymph nodes and nontumor tissue in diversity, with V and J gene preferences. Most tumor T cells seemingly derive from lymph node, then expand in tumor.

Breast cancer patients provided tissue from their axillary draining lymph nodes. At least ten counts were recorded for this clonotype. The antigen is not known. Trimming cost V 4 bases and J 8 bases; bases outside gene matches: 6. The CDR3 is made up of 15 amino acids. Per germline, CDR1 SGHDT and CDR2 YYEEEE. TCRdb reprocessed the multiplex PCR reads via MiXCR and lists one record per CDR3 protein. The data show some 140,000 distinct CDR3 sequences, with roughly 20% seen just once and around 2.2% held by the top ten. This clonotype was obtained from a female donor with breast cancer. Some clones in this sample may be carry-over from other donors' samples. Sequences were obtained from axillary lymph node tissue. The V call is TRBV5-6, the J call TRBJ1-6; TRBD1 matches 10 bases. This CDR3 reads CASSPGTGVDSPLHF. DNA for the CDR3: TGTGCCAGCAGCCCAGGGACAGGGGTTGATTCACCCCTCCACTTT.